The 2 T cell receptor beta chains below were found in one sample sequenced in a study of cytomegalovirus exposure and HLA in healthy donors. Use of 60 Vbeta and 13 Jbeta primers characterized the PCR. Measured with immunoSEQ multiplex PCR; TCRdb has only the in-frame clones, and not every one. The table records 99,000 or so clones, approximately 14% of them present only once. Specimen: PBMCs. Receptor source: a female donor in good health and CMV-seronegative.

V usage is TRBV7-6 and J usage is TRBJ2-7, with TRBD1 matching 7 bases. The germline CDR1 and CDR2 sequences are SGHVS and FNYEAQ. This CDR3 contains 14 residues. The J segment lost 6 bases and the V segment lost 5 bases, leaving 10 bases of the junction unmatched. The CDR3 here is CASSPRQGDFEQYF. The CDR3 nucleotides read TGTGCCAGCAGCCCAAGGCAGGGGGATTTCGAGCAGTACTTC.

A few counts support this clone. The genes are TRBV28 and TRBJ1-2; 11 bases agree with TRBD1. With 6 bases clipped from V and 8 bases from J, the junction kept 11 bases outside the gene matches. Germline assignment: CDR1 MDHEN and CDR2 SYDVKM. This CDR3 region has 15 residues. The CDR3 sequence: CASRGTGQGAWGYTF. The CDR3 DNA is TGTGCCAGCAGAGGAACAGGACAGGGGGCGTGGGGCTACACCTTC.